This T cell receptor (beta chain) was recorded in a study of T cells in Graves' hyperthyroidism and ophthalmopathy. Study conclusions and caveats: Researchers report that a 13 V-J model separated ophthalmopathy from stable hyperthyroidism.

It was RNA transcripts that yielded the amplified TCR beta CDR3 regions. A first-round RT-PCR of the TCR CDR3 used the HTBI primer set. In TCRdb, the multiplex PCR reads were re-called with MiXCR into one record per CDR3 protein. The sample consists of fewer than 800,000 distinct CDR3 sequences, less than 20% of them appearing once. The length of the CDR3 is 14 residues. The V end was cut by 4 bases, the J end by 5 bases, with 12 bases between. Germline CDR1 SGDLS, CDR2 YYNGEE. Comment on this clonotype: Antigen specificity is unknown.

Participants, patients aged 18 to 65, had newly diagnosed hyperthyroidism with a duration under 2 months. Diagnosing involved the use of clinical symptoms, serum thyroxine and TRAb, thyroid ultrasound and orbital computed tomography. Sequenced input: blood. This clonotype was obtained from a man between 18 and 29 years old with Graves' hyperthyroidism. This chain links TRBV9 with TRBJ2-2, with unresolved D. In DNA, the CDR3 is TGTGCCAGCAGCCCTCCCCTGCAGACCGGGGAGCTGTTTTTT. Its protein is CASSPPLQTGELFF. The full variable domain, its missing parts supplied by reference TRBV9 and TRBJ2-2, is DSGVTQTPKHLITATGQRVTLRCSPRSGDLSVYWYQQSLDQGLQFLIQYYNGEERAKGNILERFSAQQFPDLHSELNLSSLELGDSALYFCASSPPLQTGELFFGEGSRLTVL.